These 22 T cell receptor beta chains share one sample of origin, sequenced in a study of CD8+CD57+ T cells in acquired aplastic anemia. Genomic DNA, serving as template, underwent TCR beta VDJ and CDR3 profiling. In TCRdb, the reads were re-called with MiXCR into one record per CDR3 protein. The sample shows under 250,000 distinct CDR3 sequences, about 44% of them seen only once. Only patients with CD8+CD57+ cell expansion on flow cytometry were chosen for sequencing. The sample consisted of sorted CD4+, CD8+, or CD8+CD57+ T cells (not recorded which) from PBMCs. These receptors all come from a human donor with aplastic anemia.

This clonotype was counted a single time. The rearrangement uses TRBV15 and TRBJ2-6; 8 bases are a match to TRBD1. The V gene's germline CDR1 is LNHNV and CDR2 YYDKDF (reference sequence). With 1 base clipped from V and 2 bases from J, the junction kept 4 bases outside the gene matches. The CDR3 consists of 17 residues. The CDR3 here is CATSRATGGTGANVLTF. The DNA for the CDR3 is TGTGCCACCAGCAGAGCTACAGGGGGGACTGGGGCCAACGTCCTGACTTTC.

The V and J genes are TRBV2 and TRBJ1-1; D may be TRBD1 (5 bases). The CDR3 totals 14 residues. Germline values: CDR1 SNHLY, CDR2 FYNNEI. V lost 2 bases to trimming and J lost 2 bases, with 9 bases between them. The CDR3 region has the DNA TGTGCCAGCAGTGAATGGGGCCAAAACACTGAAGCTTTCTTT. Its translation is CASSEWGQNTEAFF.

This clonotype has at least ten counts. The V gene is TRBV7-6, the J gene TRBJ1-6; 9 bases fit TRBD1. This CDR3 is built from 16 residues. Looked up from germline, CDR1 is SGHVS and CDR2 is FNYEAQ. The trim removed 5 bases at V and 6 bases at J, leaving 8 bases unmatched. CDR3 sequence (DNA): TGTGCCAGCAGCCCAAAGCCGGGACAGGGTAATTCACCCCTCCACTTT. This encodes CASSPKPGQGNSPLHF. Using reference TRBV7-6 and TRBJ1-6 for the parts outside the CDR3, the full variable domain is GAGVSQSPRYKVTKRGQDVALRCDPISGHVSLYWYRQALGQGPEFLTYFNYEAQQDKSGLPNDRFSAERPEGSISTLTIQRTEQRDSAMYRCASSPKPGQGNSPLHFGNGTRLTVT.

This clonotype occurred many times. This chain connects TRBV19 to TRBJ1-2; TRBD1 matches 7 bases. Unmatched junction bases numbered 6, after V lost 3 bases and J lost 2 bases. CDR1 and CDR2 from the germline V gene are LNHDA and SQIVND (reference sequence). CDR3 length: 15 residues. The CDR3 sequence: CASSIPRGQNYGYTF. DNA of the CDR3: TGTGCCAGTAGTATTCCCCGGGGACAGAACTATGGCTACACCTTC.

The rearrangement links TRBV11-3 to TRBJ2-2, with 8 positions matching TRBD2. The CDR3 runs to 18 residues. Germline V gives CDR1 SGHNT, CDR2 YENEEA. Unmatched junction bases numbered 8, after V lost 0 bases and J lost 2 bases. CDR3 DNA: TGTGCCAGCAGCTTAGAGGGGCGACTAGCGCTCAACACCGGGGAGCTGTTTTTT. It specifies CASSLEGRLALNTGELFF.

This clonotype was recorded many times. The rearrangement joins TRBV11-2 to TRBJ1-1; 8 bases match TRBD1. Per germline, CDR1 SGHAT and CDR2 FQNNGV. The CDR3 has 16 residues. J gave up 3 bases and V 1 base, and 7 bases lay outside the gene matches. The DNA for the CDR3 is TGTGCCAGCAGCTTAGGCTTCAGGGGGCTTTACACTGAAGCTTTCTTT. Protein sequence: CASSLGFRGLYTEAFF.

Comment on this clonotype: Being one base from a much bigger clone, this may be a read error. CDR3 bases: TGTGCCAGCAGTGGGGTGGAGTATGGGCAGTTCTTC. This translates into CASSGVEYGQFF. The chain is built from TRBV7-9 and TRBJ2-1; no reliable D call. This CDR3 region has 12 residues. V gave up 6 bases and J gave up 12 bases, with 15 bases separating them. Looked up from germline, CDR1 is SEHNR and CDR2 is FQNEAQ (reference sequence).

The V call is TRBV6-1, the J call TRBJ1-1; tentatively, D is TRBD1 (5 bases). From germline, CDR1 is MNHNS and CDR2 SASEGT. V lost 4 bases and J lost 4, with 19 bases in between. This CDR3 is built from 16 residues. CDR3 nucleotide sequence: TGTGCCAGCAGTGGGGCAACGGGACCTCGGAGCACTGAAGCTTTCTTT. This codes for CASSGATGPRSTEAFF.

In its sample, this clonotype was seen once. CDR3 nucleotide sequence: TGTGCCAGCAGAAGGACCTCCTACGAGCAGTACTTC. It yields the protein CASRRTSYEQYF. The rearrangement uses TRBV11-2 and TRBJ2-7; D uncertain. The CDR3 totals 12 residues. The ends were cut back, 6 bases at V and 0 bases at J, with 6 bases in the middle. The germline V gene encodes CDR1 SGHAT and CDR2 FQNNGV.

This clonotype was counted ten times or more. V gene TRBV7-9 combines with J gene TRBJ1-4, with 7 bases matching TRBD1. V shed 5 bases, J shed 3 bases, and the junction held 3 bases outside the gene matches. There are 14 residues in the CDR3. Germline-derived CDR1 and CDR2 are SEHNR and FQNEAQ (reference sequence). The CDR3 sequence: CASSAGTANEKLFF. Here the CDR3 DNA reads TGTGCCAGCAGCGCCGGGACAGCTAATGAAAAACTGTTTTTT.

This clonotype has at least ten counts. The chain is built from TRBV24-1 and TRBJ2-2; 8 positions agree with TRBD1. Germline trimming cut 3 bases from V and 2 bases from J; bases unmatched to any gene: 13. The CDR3 is 19 residues long. Germline lookup yields CDR1 KGHDR and CDR2 SFDVKD. DNA of the CDR3: TGTGCCACCAGTGATCCAAAGGACAGGGTTGTGGGTAACACCGGGGAGCTGTTTTTT. Protein product: CATSDPKDRVVGNTGELFF.

This clonotype was seen a few times. The chain uses TRBV9 and TRBJ1-2; D unclear. Trimming shortened V by 2 bases and J by 5 bases, and 7 bases separated the two germline ends. Germline CDR1 SGDLS, CDR2 YYNGEE. There are 12 residues in the CDR3. The DNA of the CDR3 is TGTGCCAGCAGCGTCCGGGCTTATGGCTACACCTTC. It is translated as CASSVRAYGYTF. The complete variable domain, with remaining parts taken from reference TRBV9 and TRBJ1-2, reads DSGVTQTPKHLITATGQRVTLRCSPRSGDLSVYWYQQSLDQGLQFLIQYYNGEERAKGNILERFSAQQFPDLHSELNLSSLELGDSALYFCASSVRAYGYTFGSGTRLTVV.

This clonotype was observed many times. The chain employs TRBV29-1 and TRBJ1-2; D not resolved. The length of the CDR3 is 12 residues. Germline CDR1 reads SQVTM; CDR2 reads ANQGSEA. Trimming removed 0 bases at V and 2 bases at J, with 4 bases between. The CDR3 region is CSVEERNYGYTF. DNA of the CDR3: TGCAGCGTTGAAGAACGAAACTATGGCTACACCTTC.

The V gene is TRBV10-3, the J gene TRBJ2-7, with D perhaps TRBD1 or TRBD2 (5 bases each). Trimming left V 10 bases short and J 5 bases short, with 15 bases between. The germline V gene encodes CDR1 ENHRY and CDR2 SYGVKD. There are 12 residues in the CDR3. Written as DNA, the CDR3 is TGTGCCAGCCTCGGGACGGCCCACGAGCAGTACTTC. Translating gives CASLGTAHEQYF.

In DNA, the CDR3 is TGTGCCAGCAGCGTAGCAGGGGGGGCTGTATCAGATACGCAGTATTTT. This translates into CASSVAGGAVSDTQYF. The chain uses TRBV9 and TRBJ2-3; TRBD1 or TRBD2 may be the D gene (7 bases each). The germline V gene has CDR1 SGDLS and CDR2 YYNGEE. With 0 bases removed from V and 4 bases from J, the gap between germline ends came to 15 bases. The CDR3 loop spans 16 amino acids. Supplemented by reference TRBV9 and TRBJ2-3, the full variable domain reads DSGVTQTPKHLITATGQRVTLRCSPRSGDLSVYWYQQSLDQGLQFLIQYYNGEERAKGNILERFSAQQFPDLHSELNLSSLELGDSALYFCASSVAGGAVSDTQYFGPGTRLTVL.

This clonotype was seen many times. The J gene is TRBJ2-7, the V gene TRBV6-5; D possibly matches TRBD1 or TRBD2 (6 bases each). Deletions cut 6 bases from V and 3 bases from J, with 15 bases between. This CDR3 has 14 residues. Germline V lookup: CDR1 MNHEY, CDR2 SVGAGI. The CDR3 region has the DNA TGTGCCAGCAGAGAAGGGGGGCCGAACTACGAGCAGTACTTC. Its translation is CASREGGPNYEQYF.

As to this clonotype: A single base separates this from a much larger clone, so it may be a read error. This chain uses TRBV19 with TRBJ2-1; 13 bases map to TRBD2. The CDR3 is 19 amino acids. Germline V CDR1 and CDR2: LNHDA, SQIVND (reference sequence). This chain's CDR3 is CASTIRTSGRTLKNNEQFF. The CDR3 DNA sequence: TGTGCCAGTACTATAAGGACTAGCGGGAGAACCCTTAAGAACAATGAGCAGTTCTTC.

This clonotype was recorded at least ten times. The chain is built from TRBV5-8 and TRBJ2-5, with 7 bases aligning to TRBD1. The CDR3 is 12 residues long. J gave up 11 bases and V 2 bases, and 6 bases lay outside the gene matches. The V gene's germline CDR1 is SGHTS and CDR2 YDEGEE. The CDR3, as DNA: TGTGCCAGCAGCTTACCGGGACAGCCTCAGTACTTC. Protein sequence: CASSLPGQPQYF. The full variable domain, its missing parts supplied by reference TRBV5-8 and TRBJ2-5, is EAGVTQSPTHLIKTRGQQATLRCSPISGHTSVYWYQQALGLGLQFLLWYDEGEERNRGNFPPRFSGRQFPNYSSELNVNALELEDSALYLCASSLPGQPQYFGPGTRLLVL.

Of note for this clonotype: A much larger clone differs from this one at a single base, so this may be a read error. The gene calls are TRBV27 and TRBJ1-6, with a possible D match to TRBD1 (5 bases). This CDR3 comprises 13 residues. The V gene's germline CDR1 is MNHEY and CDR2 SMNVEV (reference sequence). CDR3 in amino acids: CAGSSGISSPLHF. The CDR3 region has the DNA TGTGCCGGCAGTTCAGGGATAAGTTCACCCCTCCACTTT.

This clonotype was seen at least ten times. V gene TRBV9 combines with J gene TRBJ1-2; D not resolved. Trimming left V 4 bases short and J 0 bases short, with 19 bases between. The length of the CDR3 is 17 residues. The germline CDR1 and CDR2 sequences are SGDLS and YYNGEE. CDR3 in DNA: TGTGCCAGCAGCCCAAGACCCCTGTTAAAAGCTAACTATGGCTACACCTTC. Residues: CASSPRPLLKANYGYTF.

The genes are TRBV7-9 and TRBJ2-7, with TRBD1 identical over 7 bases. Per the germline V gene, CDR1 is SEHNR and CDR2 is FQNEAQ (reference sequence). V gave up 5 bases and J gave up 2 bases; unmatched junction bases: 6. This CDR3 region has 14 residues. The chain's CDR3 is CASSPEGTAYEQYF. The CDR3 region has the DNA TGTGCCAGCAGCCCTGAGGGGACAGCCTACGAGCAGTACTTC.

This clonotype was picked up a small number of times. V gene TRBV5-8 combines with J gene TRBJ1-1; 7 bases align to TRBD1. The CDR3 runs 17 residues. Germline lookup yields CDR1 SGHTS and CDR2 YDEGEE. Unmatched junction bases numbered 20, after V lost 7 bases and J lost 5 bases. The CDR3 region is CASSPKQGRGERTEAFF. CDR3 DNA: TGTGCCAGCTCACCAAAGCAGGGCAGGGGGGAAAGGACTGAAGCTTTCTTT. Supplemented by reference TRBV5-8 and TRBJ1-1, the full variable domain reads EAGVTQSPTHLIKTRGQQATLRCSPISGHTSVYWYQQALGLGLQFLLWYDEGEERNRGNFPPRFSGRQFPNYSSELNVNALELEDSALYLCASSPKQGRGERTEAFFGQGTRLTVV.